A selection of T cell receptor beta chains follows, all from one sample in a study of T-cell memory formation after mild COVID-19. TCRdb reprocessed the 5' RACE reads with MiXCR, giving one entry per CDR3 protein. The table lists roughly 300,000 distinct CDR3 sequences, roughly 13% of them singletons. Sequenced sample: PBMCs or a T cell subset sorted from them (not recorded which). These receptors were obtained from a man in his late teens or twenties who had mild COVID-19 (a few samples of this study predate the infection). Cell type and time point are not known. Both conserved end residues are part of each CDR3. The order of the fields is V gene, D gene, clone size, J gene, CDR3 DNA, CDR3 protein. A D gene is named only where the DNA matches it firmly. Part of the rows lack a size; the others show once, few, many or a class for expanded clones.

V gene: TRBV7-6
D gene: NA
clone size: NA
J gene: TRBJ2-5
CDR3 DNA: TGTGCCAGCAGCTGGGGTGGGACCCAGTACTTC
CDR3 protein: CASSWGGTQYF

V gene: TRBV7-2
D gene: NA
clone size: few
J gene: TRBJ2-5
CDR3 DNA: TGTGCCAGCAGCCCCCCAGGGGGGGCCGGGAAGACCCAGTACTTC
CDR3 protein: CASSPPGGAGKTQYF

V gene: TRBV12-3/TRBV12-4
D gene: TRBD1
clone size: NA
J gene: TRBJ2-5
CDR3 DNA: TGTGCCAGCAGTTTAGGGGCGACAGGGGGAGGGAAAGAGACCCAGTACTTC
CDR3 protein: CASSLGATGGGKETQYF

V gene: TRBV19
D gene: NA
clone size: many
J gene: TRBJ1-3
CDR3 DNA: TGTGCCACCGACCCGGCGGGGAATGGAAACACCATATATTTT
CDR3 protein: CATDPAGNGNTIYF

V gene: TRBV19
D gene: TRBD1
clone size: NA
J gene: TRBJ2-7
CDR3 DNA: TGTGCCAGTAGTACCGCCGGGACAGGAACATGGGAGCAGTACTTC
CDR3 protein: CASSTAGTGTWEQYF

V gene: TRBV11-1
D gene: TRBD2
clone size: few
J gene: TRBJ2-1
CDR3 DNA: TGTGCCAGCAGCTTGCAGATGACTAGCGGGGACTACAATGAGCAGTTCTTC
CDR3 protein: CASSLQMTSGDYNEQFF

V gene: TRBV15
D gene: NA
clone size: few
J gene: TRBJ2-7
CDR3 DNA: TGTGCCACCAGCATCGGGCCGTCAGTACTGGGCTACGAGCAGTACTTC
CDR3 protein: CATSIGPSVLGYEQYF

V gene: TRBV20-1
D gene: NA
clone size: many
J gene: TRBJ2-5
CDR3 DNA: TGCAGTGCTAGTAGGCCTCCACCAGGGGAGACCCAGTACTTC
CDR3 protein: CSASRPPPGETQYF

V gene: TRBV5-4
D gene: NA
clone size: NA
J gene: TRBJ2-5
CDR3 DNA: TGTGCCAGCAGCAAGCAGGGGACCCAAGAGACCCAGTACTTC
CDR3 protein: CASSKQGTQETQYF

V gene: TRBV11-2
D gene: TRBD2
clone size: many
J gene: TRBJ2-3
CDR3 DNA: TGTGCCAGCACCGGACTAGCCCGGAGGGATACGCAGTATTTT
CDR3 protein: CASTGLARRDTQYF

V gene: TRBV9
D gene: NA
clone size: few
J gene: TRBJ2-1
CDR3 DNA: TGTGCCAGCAGCAAGACTAGTGCCAATGAGCAGTTCTTC
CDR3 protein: CASSKTSANEQFF

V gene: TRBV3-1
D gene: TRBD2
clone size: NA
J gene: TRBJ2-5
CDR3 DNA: TGTGCCAGCAGCCCTTCTGGTAGCGGGGACCAAGAGACCCAGTACTTC
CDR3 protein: CASSPSGSGDQETQYF

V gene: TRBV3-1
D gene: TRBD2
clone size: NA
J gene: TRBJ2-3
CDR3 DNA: TGTGCCAGTAAGCGGGGGCCCACAGATACGCAGTATTTT
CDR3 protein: CASKRGPTDTQYF

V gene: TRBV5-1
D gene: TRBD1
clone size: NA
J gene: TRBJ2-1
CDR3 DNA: TGCGCCAGCTTTCCGGGACAGGGAGCTGGTGAGCAGTTCTTC
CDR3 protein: CASFPGQGAGEQFF

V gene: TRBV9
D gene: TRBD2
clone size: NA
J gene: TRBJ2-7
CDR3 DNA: TGTGCCAGCAGCGTTACTAGCGGGACCACACAAGAGCAGTACTTC
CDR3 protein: CASSVTSGTTQEQYF

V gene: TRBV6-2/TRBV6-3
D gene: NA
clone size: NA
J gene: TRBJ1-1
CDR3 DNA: TGTGCCAGCAGTTCCAGAATCACTGAAGCTTTCTTT
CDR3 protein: CASSSRITEAFF

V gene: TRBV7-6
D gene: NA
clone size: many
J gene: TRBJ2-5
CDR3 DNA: TGTGCCAGCAGCTCTCGACCCAGGGTCGAGACCCAGTACTTC
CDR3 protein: CASSSRPRVETQYF

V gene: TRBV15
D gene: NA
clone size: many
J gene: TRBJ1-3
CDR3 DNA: TGTGCCACCAGCAGTGGGGGCGTGGGAAACACCATATATTTT
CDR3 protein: CATSSGGVGNTIYF

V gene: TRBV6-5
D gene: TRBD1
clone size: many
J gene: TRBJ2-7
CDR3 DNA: TGTGCCACCCAAAGACAGGGTCTCTTTTACGAGCAGTACTTC
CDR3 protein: CATQRQGLFYEQYF

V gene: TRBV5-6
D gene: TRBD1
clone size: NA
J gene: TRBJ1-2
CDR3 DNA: TGTGCCAGCAGCTTGCCGGGACAGGGGGTTTCCGACTATGGCTACACCTTC
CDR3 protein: CASSLPGQGVSDYGYTF

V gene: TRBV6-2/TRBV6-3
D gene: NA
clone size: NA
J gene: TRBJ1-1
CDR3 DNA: TGTGCCAGCAGTTACACGACGGGAAAAGCTTTCTTT
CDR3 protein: CASSYTTGKAFF

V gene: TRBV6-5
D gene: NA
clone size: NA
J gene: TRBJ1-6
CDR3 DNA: TGTGCCAGCAGTTACTCTACGGGGGGGGATATTAATTCACCCCTCCACTTT
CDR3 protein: CASSYSTGGDINSPLHF

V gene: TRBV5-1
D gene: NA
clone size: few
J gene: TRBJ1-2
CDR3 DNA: TGCGCCAGCAGCCGAGTGAGGGGCGACACTAACTATGGCTACACCTTC
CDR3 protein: CASSRVRGDTNYGYTF

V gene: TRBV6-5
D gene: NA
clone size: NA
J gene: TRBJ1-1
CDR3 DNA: TGTGCCAGCAGTTACTCGAGGCGGCCGAACACTGAAGCTTTCTTT
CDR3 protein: CASSYSRRPNTEAFF

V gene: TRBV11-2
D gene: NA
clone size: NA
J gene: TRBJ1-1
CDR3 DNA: TGTGCCAGCAGCCCATTTGGGGGGGCTCACACTGAAGCTTTCTTT
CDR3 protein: CASSPFGGAHTEAFF

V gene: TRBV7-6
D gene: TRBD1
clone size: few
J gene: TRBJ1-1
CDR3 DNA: TGTGCCAGCAGCCGGCTGACAGGGGGTTACACTGAAGCTTTCTTT
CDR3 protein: CASSRLTGGYTEAFF

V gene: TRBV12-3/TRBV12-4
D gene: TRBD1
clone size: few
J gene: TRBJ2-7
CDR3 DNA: TGTGCCAGCAGGGGGACAGGGGGGTCCTACGAGCAGTACTTC
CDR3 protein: CASRGTGGSYEQYF

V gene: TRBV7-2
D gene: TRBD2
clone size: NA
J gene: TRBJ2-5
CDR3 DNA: TGTGCCAGCAGAACAGAACTAGCGGGGGGAGAGACCCAGTACTTC
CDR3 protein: CASRTELAGGETQYF

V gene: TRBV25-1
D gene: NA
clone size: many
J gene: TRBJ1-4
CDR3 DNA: TGTGCCAGCAGTGAATCCCCGGCAGGGATCGGAGAAAAACTGTTTTTT
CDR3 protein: CASSESPAGIGEKLFF

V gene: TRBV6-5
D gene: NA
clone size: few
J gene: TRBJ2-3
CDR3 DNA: TGTGCCAGCAGTTACTCGATGTTTAGGACCCTGGGGGATACGCAGTATTTT
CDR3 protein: CASSYSMFRTLGDTQYF

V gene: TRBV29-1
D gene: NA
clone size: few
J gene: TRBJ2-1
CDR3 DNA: TGCAGCGTTGGGGCGGGGCGCGAGCAGTTCTTC
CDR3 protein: CSVGAGREQFF

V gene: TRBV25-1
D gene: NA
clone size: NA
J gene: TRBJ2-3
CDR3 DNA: TGTGCCAGCAGTGAGCCCTTCGCGACAGATACGCAGTATTTT
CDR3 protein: CASSEPFATDTQYF

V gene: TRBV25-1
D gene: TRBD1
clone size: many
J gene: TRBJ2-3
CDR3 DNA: TGTGCCAGCAGTGCCAGGGGGCGAGGCACAGATACGCAGTATTTT
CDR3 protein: CASSARGRGTDTQYF

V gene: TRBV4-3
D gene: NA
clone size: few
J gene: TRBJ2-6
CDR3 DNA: TGCGCCAGCAGCCAACAATACTCCGGGGCCAACGTCCTGACTTTC
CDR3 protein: CASSQQYSGANVLTF

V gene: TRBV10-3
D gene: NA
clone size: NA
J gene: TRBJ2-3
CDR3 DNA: TGTGCCATCAGTGACCCGCAAAGGGGGGGCACAGATACGCAGTATTTT
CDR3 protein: CAISDPQRGGTDTQYF

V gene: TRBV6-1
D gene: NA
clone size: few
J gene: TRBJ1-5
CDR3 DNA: TGTGCCAGCAGTGAAGGGGCGGGACAGCCCCAGCATTTT
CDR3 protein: CASSEGAGQPQHF

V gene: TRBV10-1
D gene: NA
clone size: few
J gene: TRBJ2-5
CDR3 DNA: TGCGCCAGCAGTGAGTCGCAAACCCAAGAGACCCAGTACTTC
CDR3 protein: CASSESQTQETQYF

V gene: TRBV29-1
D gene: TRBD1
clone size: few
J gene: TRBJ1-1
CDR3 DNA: TGCAGCGTTGCAGGGGGCGAGGGCACTGAAGCTTTCTTT
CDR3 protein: CSVAGGEGTEAFF

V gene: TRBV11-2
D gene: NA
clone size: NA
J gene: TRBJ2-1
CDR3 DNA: TGTGCCAGCAGCTTAATAATGGGCGTTGAGCAGTTCTTC
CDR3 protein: CASSLIMGVEQFF

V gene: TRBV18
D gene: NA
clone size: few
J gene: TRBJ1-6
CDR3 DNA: TGTGCCAGCTCACCAGGGCAGGATACTTCACCCCTCCACTTT
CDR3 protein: CASSPGQDTSPLHF

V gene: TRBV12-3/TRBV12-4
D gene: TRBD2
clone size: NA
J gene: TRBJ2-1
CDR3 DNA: TGTGCCAGCAGCCGGGGACTAGCGGGGGGAGGTGAGCAGTTCTTC
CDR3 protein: CASSRGLAGGGEQFF

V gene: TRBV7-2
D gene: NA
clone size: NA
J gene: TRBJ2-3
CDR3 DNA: TGTGCCAGCAGCTTAGGTTGGGCTAGCACAGATACGCAGTATTTT
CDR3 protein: CASSLGWASTDTQYF

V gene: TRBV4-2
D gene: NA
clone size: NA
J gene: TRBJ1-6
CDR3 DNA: TGTGCCAGCAGCCACGGCCCGGGTAATTCACCCCTCCACTTT
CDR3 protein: CASSHGPGNSPLHF

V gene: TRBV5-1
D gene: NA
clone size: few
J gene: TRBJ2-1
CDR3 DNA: TGCGCCAGCAGCTTGGCGGGGGAGACCCAGTTCTTC
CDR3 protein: CASSLAGETQFF

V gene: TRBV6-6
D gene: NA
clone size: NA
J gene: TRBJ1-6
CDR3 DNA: TGTGCCAGCAGAACCGGGGATTCACCCCTCCACTTT
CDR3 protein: CASRTGDSPLHF

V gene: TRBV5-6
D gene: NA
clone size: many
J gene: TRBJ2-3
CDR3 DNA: TGTGCCAGCACCCACCCGGGCACGGATACGCAGTATTTT
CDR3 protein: CASTHPGTDTQYF

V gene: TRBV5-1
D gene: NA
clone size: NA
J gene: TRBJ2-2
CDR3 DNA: TGCGCCAGCAGCCAAAGGACCACCGGCCCGGCAACCGGGGAGCTGTTTTTT
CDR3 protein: CASSQRTTGPATGELFF

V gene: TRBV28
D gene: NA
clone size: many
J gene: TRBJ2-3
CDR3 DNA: TGTGCCAGCAGTTTAAGGTGGGATACGCAGTATTTT
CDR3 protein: CASSLRWDTQYF

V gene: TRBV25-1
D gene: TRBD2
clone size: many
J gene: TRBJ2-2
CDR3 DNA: TGTGCCAGCAGTGAATATGGTAGCGGGGATACCGGGGAGCTGTTTTTT
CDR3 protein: CASSEYGSGDTGELFF

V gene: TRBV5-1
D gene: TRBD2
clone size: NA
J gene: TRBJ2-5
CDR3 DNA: TGCGCCAGCAGCTCAAGCCTAGCGGGGAGAGTCGTCCAAGAGACCCAGTACTTC
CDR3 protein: CASSSSLAGRVVQETQYF

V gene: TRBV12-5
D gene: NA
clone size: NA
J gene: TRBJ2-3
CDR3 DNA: TGTGCTAGTGGTAGCCGTCGCGGTGGAACAGATACGCAGTATTTT
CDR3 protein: CASGSRRGGTDTQYF

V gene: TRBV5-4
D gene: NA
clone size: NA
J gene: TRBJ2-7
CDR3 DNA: TGTGCCAGCAGCTCGGGACCGTCCTACGAGCAGTACTTC
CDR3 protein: CASSSGPSYEQYF

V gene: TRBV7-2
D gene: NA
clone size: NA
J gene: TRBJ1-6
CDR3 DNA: TGTGCCAGCAGCTCGAGGCAGGGAGGCTCACCCCTCCACTTT
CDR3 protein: CASSSRQGGSPLHF

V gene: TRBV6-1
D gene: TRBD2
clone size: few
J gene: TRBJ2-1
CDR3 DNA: TGTGCCAGCAGTGATGGCGGGGGGGCAAATGAGCAGTTCTTC
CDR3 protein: CASSDGGGANEQFF

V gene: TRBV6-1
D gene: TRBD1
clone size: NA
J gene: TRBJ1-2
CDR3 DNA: TGTGCCACCACACGCCGGGACAGGGGCTATGGCTACACCTTC
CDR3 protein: CATTRRDRGYGYTF

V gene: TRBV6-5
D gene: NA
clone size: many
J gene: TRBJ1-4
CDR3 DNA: TGTGCCAGCAGTTACTCCTTTGGGGCAACTAATGAAAAACTGTTTTTT
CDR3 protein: CASSYSFGATNEKLFF

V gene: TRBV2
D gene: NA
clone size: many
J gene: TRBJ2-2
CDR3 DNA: TGTGCCAGCAGAAGGGACCTCACCGGGGAGCTGTTTTTT
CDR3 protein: CASRRDLTGELFF